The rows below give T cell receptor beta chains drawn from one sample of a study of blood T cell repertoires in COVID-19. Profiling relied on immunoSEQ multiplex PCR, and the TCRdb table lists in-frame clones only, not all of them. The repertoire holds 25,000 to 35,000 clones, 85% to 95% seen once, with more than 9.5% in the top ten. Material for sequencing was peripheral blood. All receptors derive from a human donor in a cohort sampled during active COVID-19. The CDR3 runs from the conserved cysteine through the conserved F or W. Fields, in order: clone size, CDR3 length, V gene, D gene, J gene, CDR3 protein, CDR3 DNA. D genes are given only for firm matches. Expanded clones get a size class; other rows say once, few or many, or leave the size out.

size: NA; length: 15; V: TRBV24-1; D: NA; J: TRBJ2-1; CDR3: CATSDSTSLYNEQFF; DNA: TGTGCCACCAGTGATTCCACTAGCCTTTACAATGAGCAGTTCTTC
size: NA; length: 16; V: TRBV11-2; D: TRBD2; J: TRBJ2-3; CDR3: CASSFLRGSGADTQYF; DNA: TGTGCCAGCAGCTTCCTTCGCGGGAGCGGTGCAGATACGCAGTATTTT
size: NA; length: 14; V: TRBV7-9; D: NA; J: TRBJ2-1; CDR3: CASSLQGTYNEQFF; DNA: TGTGCCAGCAGCTTACAGGGGACCTACAATGAGCAGTTCTTC
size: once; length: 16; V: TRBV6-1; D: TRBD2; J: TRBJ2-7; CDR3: CASSDLGVAGGYEQYF; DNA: TGTGCCAGCAGTGATCTCGGGGTAGCGGGAGGTTACGAGCAGTACTTC
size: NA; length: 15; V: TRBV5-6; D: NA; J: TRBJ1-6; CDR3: CASSLLRENHSPLHF; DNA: TGTGCCAGCAGCTTGCTCCGCGAGAATCATTCACCCCTCCACTTT
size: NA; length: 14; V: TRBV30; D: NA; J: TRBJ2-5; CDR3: CAWTGLGVQETQYF; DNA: TGTGCCTGGACGGGCCTAGGGGTCCAAGAGACCCAGTACTTC
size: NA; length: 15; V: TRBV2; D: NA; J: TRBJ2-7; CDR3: CASSEARQFSYEQYF; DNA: TGTGCCAGCAGTGAAGCCCGACAGTTCTCCTACGAGCAGTACTTC
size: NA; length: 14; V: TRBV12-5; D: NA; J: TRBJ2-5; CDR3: CASSGGLEKETQYF; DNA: TGTGCTAGCTCCGGGGGGCTGGAGAAAGAGACCCAGTACTTC
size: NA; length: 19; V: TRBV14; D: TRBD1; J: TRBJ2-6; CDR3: CASSQYRDRGETGANVLTF; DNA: TGTGCCAGCAGCCAATACCGGGACAGGGGAGAGACTGGGGCCAACGTCCTGACTTTC
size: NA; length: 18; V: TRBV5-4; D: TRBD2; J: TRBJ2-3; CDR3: CASSLWGTTSGRADTQYF; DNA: TGTGCCAGCAGCTTGTGGGGGACCACTAGCGGGAGGGCGGATACGCAGTATTTT
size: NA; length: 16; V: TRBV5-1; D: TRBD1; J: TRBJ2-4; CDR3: CASSEPGQLAKNIQYF; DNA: TGCGCCAGCAGCGAACCGGGACAGCTAGCCAAAAACATTCAGTACTTC
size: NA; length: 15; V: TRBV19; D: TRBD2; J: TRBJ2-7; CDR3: CASSLTAGGRYEQYF; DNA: TGTGCCAGCAGCCTTACTGCGGGAGGGCGTTACGAGCAGTACTTC
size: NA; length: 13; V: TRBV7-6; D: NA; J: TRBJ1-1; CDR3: CASSPLPVTEAFF; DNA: TGTGCCAGCAGCCCCCTCCCCGTCACTGAAGCTTTCTTT